The 6 T cell receptor beta chains listed next were all sequenced from one sample in a study of spatial heterogeneity in lung cancer. TCRdb recomputed calls from the 5' RACE reads with MiXCR, one row per CDR3 protein. Altogether about 13,000 distinct CDR3 sequences are present, over 3% being singletons, with the ten largest covering roughly 15%. For these receptors, no antigen is known. Time point in this sample: sample taken at primary tumor resection. Overall study findings and caveats: Counts of expanded alpha and beta TCRs within tumors tracked the tumor nonsynonymous mutation count.

Sequencing was performed on lung tumor tissue, taken at surgery. The receptors here all came from a male donor with early-stage non-small cell lung cancer.

In this sample, this clonotype turned up many times. The chain has TRBV30 and TRBJ2-1; D remains ambiguous. The V end was cut by 0 bases, the J end by 13 bases, with 10 bases between. Germline V gene data show CDR1 as GTSNPN and CDR2 as SVGIG (reference sequence). This CDR3 is 11 amino acids long. This CDR3 is CAWSVNERQFF. In nucleotides, the CDR3 is TGTGCCTGGAGTGTTAATGAGAGACAGTTCTTC.

The gene calls are TRBV20-1 and TRBJ1-1; TRBD1 is a possible D gene (6 bases). The V end lost 4 bases, the J end lost 4 bases, and 16 bases lay between the germline ends. The germline V gene encodes CDR1 DFQATT and CDR2 SNEGSKA (reference sequence). This CDR3 is built from 14 residues. The CDR3 DNA sequence: TGCAGTGCTAAGAAGGGGGTTGGTGTCACTGAAGCTTTCTTT. Translated, it gives CSAKKGVGVTEAFF.

At least ten counts were recorded for this clonotype. This chain connects TRBV5-1 to TRBJ2-3, with TRBD1 matching over 8 bases. Trimming cost V 7 bases and J 0 bases; bases outside gene matches: 10. From germline, CDR1 is SGHRS and CDR2 YFSETQ. The CDR3 runs 16 residues. In nucleotides, the CDR3 is TGCGCCAGCGGTCCGTCCAGGGGGCTGAGCACAGATACGCAGTATTTT. Protein: CASGPSRGLSTDTQYF.

This clonotype occurred many times. This chain uses TRBV3-1 with TRBJ2-1; 14 bases are a match to TRBD2. CDR3 length equals 20 residues. Germline lookup yields CDR1 LGHDT and CDR2 YNNKEL (reference sequence). Trimming took 3 bases from V and 0 from J; bases not matched to a gene: 10. The CDR3 sequence: CASSQPGLAGDLSSYNEQFF. The DNA of the CDR3 is TGTGCCAGCAGCCAGCCGGGACTAGCGGGGGATTTAAGCTCCTACAATGAGCAGTTCTTC.

This clonotype is medium-sized. The chain has TRBV18 and TRBJ2-3; 10 positions match TRBD2. The CDR3 has 17 residues. V gave up 2 bases and J gave up 1 base; unmatched junction bases: 6. Looked up from germline, CDR1 is KGHSH and CDR2 is LQKENI. This CDR3 reads CASSPKERGGGTDTQYF. The CDR3 nucleotides read TGTGCCAGCTCACCAAAAGAGCGGGGGGGTGGCACAGATACGCAGTATTTT. Full variable domain (rest looked up from reference TRBV18 and TRBJ2-3): NAGVMQNPRHLVRRRGQEARLRCSPMKGHSHVYWYRQLPEEGLKFMVYLQKENIIDESGMPKERFSAEFPKEGPSILRIQQVVRGDSAAYFCASSPKERGGGTDTQYFGPGTRLTVL.

This clonotype was counted at least ten times. V and J are TRBV7-2 and TRBJ1-4; the D is unclear. CDR1 is SGHTA, CDR2 FQGNSA, per germline. V was trimmed by 6 bases and J by 5 bases, leaving 13 bases between them. This CDR3 contains 14 residues. Here the CDR3 DNA reads TGTGCCAGCAGGCCCACAGATCAGAATGAAAAACTGTTTTTT. Translated: CASRPTDQNEKLFF.